This TCR beta chain was recorded in a study of blood T cell repertoires in COVID-19. Study-level background: The United States, Italy and Spain supplied acute and convalescent COVID-19 samples.

Repertoires were generated with immunoSEQ multiplex PCR, while TCRdb's copy carries only in-frame clones and drops some. The sample carries roughly 200,000 clones, 85% recorded once. J gave up 7 bases and V 6 bases, and 2 bases lay outside the gene matches. Germline V gives CDR1 SGHRS, CDR2 YFSETQ. The CDR3 covers 11 residues. Clinical history reported by participants formed the basis on which cohorts were assigned. What the recovered Cohort 3 donors had was two negative PCRs, clearance, or symptom resolution. The chain is built from TRBV5-1 and TRBJ1-1; 8 bases are shared with TRBD1. Material: PBMCs or T cells enriched from blood (not recorded which). This receptor was taken from a man aged 35 to 55 who had recovered from COVID-19. For the CDR3, the DNA is TGCGCCAGCAAGACAGGGGTTGAAGCTTTCTTT. Its protein product is CASKTGVEAFF.